This TCR beta chain was retrieved from a study of technical replicates of blood from a handful of donors. The repertoire was sequenced with immunoSEQ multiplex PCR; TCRdb's copy has only in-frame clones and lacks some. The sample has tens of thousands of clones, just over 90% seen once. CDR3 length: 17 amino acids. V was pared by 0 bases and J by 7 bases, with 12 bases of the junction left unmatched. Looked up from germline, CDR1 is SGHRS and CDR2 is YFSETQ. The sequencing input was T cells isolated from PBMCs. This chain connects TRBV5-1 to TRBJ1-2, with 10 bases matching TRBD1. The receptor was isolated from a human donor in good health. The CDR3 bases are TGCGCCAGCAGCTTGGGAAATCCGGGACAGGGGTGGTTTGGCTACACCTTC. Residues: CASSLGNPGQGWFGYTF.